Below, one TCR beta chain is given with its context. No antigen is known for it. This sample is drawn from a study of cytomegalovirus exposure and HLA in healthy donors. Study-wide background: Within the Caucasian-associated ancestry cluster were roughly 82% of the approximately 400 genotyped donors.

Study-wide findings and caveats: About 90% or about 30% of the time was how often most TCR beta V segments were productive, according to an earlier analysis.

The PCR employed 60 Vbeta primers together with 13 Jbeta primers. TCRdb keeps only in-frame clones here, not all; method: immunoSEQ multiplex PCR. The repertoire holds fewer than 200,000 clones, with 80% to 90% as singletons. Trimming stripped 0 bases from V and 7 bases from J, with 15 bases between. The CDR3 spans 15 residues. Germline V lookup: CDR1 MNHEY, CDR2 SMNVEV (reference sequence). V is TRBV27 and J is TRBJ1-1; possible D gene TRBD1, 6 bases. The source is a young man in good health and CMV-seropositive. Sequencing was done on a sample of PBMCs. The DNA of the CDR3 is TGTGCCAGCAGTTTATCGTTTTGGGGGCCGTATGAAGCTTTCTTT. This codes for CASSLSFWGPYEAFF.